These 6 T cell receptor beta chains came from one sample sequenced in a study of beta chain features in type 1 diabetes. Every bit of the isolated RNA underwent reverse transcription, so sequencing read expressed TCRB transcripts. Produced via immunoSEQ multiplex PCR; TCRdb's table is partial and in-frame only. The profile covers under 900,000 clones, with roughly 16% appearing a single time and 0.02% to 0.025% taken by the ten largest. The specimen was naive CD4+ T cells from blood. These receptors were collected from a woman aged 18-29 years in good health.

This chain links TRBV6-5 with TRBJ2-1; D may match TRBD1 or TRBD2 (5 bases each). V was clipped by 5 bases and J by 10 bases, with 9 bases between them. Germline CDR1 is MNHEY and CDR2 is SVGAGI. This CDR3 has 11 residues. DNA of the CDR3: TGTGCCAGCAGTGAGGGACGGGAGCAGTTCTTC. It is translated as CASSEGREQFF.

V usage is TRBV7-3 and J usage is TRBJ1-1; no reliable D call. Between the trimmed V and J ends, which lost 6 bases and 3 bases, there was a span of 11 bases. From germline, CDR1 is SGHTA and CDR2 FQGTGA. The CDR3 runs 13 residues. This CDR3 is CASSSTWDTEAFF. CDR3 DNA: TGTGCCAGCAGTTCTACGTGGGACACTGAAGCTTTCTTT.

A note on this clone: A read error may produce the germline difference seen at one junction end. Different DNA sequences within this sample yield the same CDR3. V usage is TRBV4-3 and J usage is TRBJ2-2; possibly TRBD1 for D (6 bases). Germline assignment: CDR1 LGHNA and CDR2 YSLEER. The CDR3 contains 16 residues. CDR3 sequence: CASSQEPGRGAGELFF. In nucleotides, the CDR3 is TGCGCCAGCAGCCAAGAACCTGGCAGGGGAGCCGGGGAGCTGTTTTTC.

This clone was detected a few times. This sequence joins TRBV7-2 and TRBJ2-3; 9 positions agree with TRBD2. CDR1 SGHTA and CDR2 FQGNSA come from the germline V gene. The V segment lost 4 bases and the J segment 4 bases; nucleotides outside the gene matches: 12. The CDR3 length is 17 residues. This CDR3 is CASSSSIAGATADTQYF. The DNA for the CDR3 is TGTGCCAGCAGCTCATCTATAGCGGGAGCCACTGCAGATACGCAGTATTTT.

This clone was picked up a small number of times. This chain joins TRBV5-4 and TRBJ2-7, with 8 bases fitting TRBD2. The CDR3 contains 14 residues. With 4 bases clipped from V and 0 bases from J, the junction kept 3 bases outside the gene matches. Germline V CDR1 and CDR2: SGHNT, YYREEE (reference sequence). CDR3 sequence: CASSRGTSSYEQYF. The DNA of the CDR3 is TGTGCCAGCAGCCGAGGGACTAGCTCCTACGAGCAGTACTTC.

The chain has TRBV6-5 and TRBJ2-7; D assignment may be TRBD1 or TRBD2 (7 bases each). Trimming left V 5 bases short and J 0 bases short, with 14 bases between. In germline, CDR1 is MNHEY, CDR2 SVGAGI. The CDR3 has 15 residues. The CDR3 is CASSPRGDSSYEQYF. In DNA form, the CDR3 reads TGTGCCAGCAGTCCACGGGGGGACAGCTCCTACGAGCAGTACTTC.